The clone carrying this TCR beta chain was detected only once. Its cognate antigen is unknown. The sample is drawn from a study of beta chain features in type 1 diabetes. Study-wide context: The patient and healthy donor groups were comparable for age, gender and cell yields. All of the samples together had roughly 98 million sorted cells examined. Study-wide results and limits: Within patients, naive, central memory and Treg TCRB repertoires seemed more similar than within healthy donors. TCRB CDR3s were moderately but significantly shorter in Type 1 diabetes patients in all four CD4+ subsets.

V was shortened by 4 bases and J by 1 base, with 20 bases between the two germline ends. The CDR3 contains 18 residues. Germline V gene data show CDR1 as GTSNPN and CDR2 as SVGIG (reference sequence). The whole isolated RNA underwent reverse transcription, so sequencing captured expressed TCRB transcripts. Naive, central memory and regulatory T cell samples averaged roughly 3.6 million immunoSEQ reads each. Assay used: immunoSEQ multiplex PCR; TCRdb lists only in-frame clones, some missing. The repertoire consists of hundreds of thousands of clones, with about an eighth occurring once and the leading ten covering about 0.02%.

V is TRBV30 and J is TRBJ2-6; D is perhaps TRBD1 or TRBD2 (7 bases each). This TCR was sampled from a man aged 18-30 years with type 1 diabetes. The sample was naive CD4+ T cells from blood. The CDR3 bases are TGTGCCTGGATCCCCAGGGGGGGCTTCGGGTCTGGGGCCAACGTCCTGACTTTC. This gives the protein CAWIPRGGFGSGANVLTF. Complete variable domain (other parts from reference TRBV30 and TRBJ2-6): SQTIHQWPATLVQPVGSPLSLECTVEGTSNPNLYWYRQAAGRGLQLLFYSVGIGQISSEVPQNLSASRPQDRQFILSSKKLLLSDSGFYLCAWIPRGGFGSGANVLTFGAGSRLTVL.